This TCR beta chain appears in the sequencing data of a study of blood T cell repertoires in COVID-19. Study summary: Donors in the United States, Italy and Spain gave samples during acute or convalescent COVID-19. PBMCs, B-cell-depleted T cells, or T cells were the source of the cDNA or gDNA that made up the material.

J lost 2 bases, V lost 6 bases, and 6 bases had no gene match. Germline lookup yields CDR1 MNHEY and CDR2 SVGAGI. CDR3 length: 14 amino acids. In the original processing: Amplification with reference gene primers provided the estimates of nucleated cell counts. Measured with immunoSEQ multiplex PCR; TCRdb has only the in-frame clones, and not every one. That table gives V, J and clone size, and the DNA gave D and trimming. The table shows some 77,000 clones, with roughly 79% occurring only once. This sequence was found in a woman between 70 and 85 years old with acute or convalescent COVID-19. The V and J genes are TRBV6-5 and TRBJ2-7; TRBD1 agrees at 8 bases. The sample was peripheral blood. Here the CDR3 reads CASSPGQATYEQYF. The CDR3 bases are TGTGCCAGCAGCCCGGGACAGGCTACCTACGAGCAGTACTTC.